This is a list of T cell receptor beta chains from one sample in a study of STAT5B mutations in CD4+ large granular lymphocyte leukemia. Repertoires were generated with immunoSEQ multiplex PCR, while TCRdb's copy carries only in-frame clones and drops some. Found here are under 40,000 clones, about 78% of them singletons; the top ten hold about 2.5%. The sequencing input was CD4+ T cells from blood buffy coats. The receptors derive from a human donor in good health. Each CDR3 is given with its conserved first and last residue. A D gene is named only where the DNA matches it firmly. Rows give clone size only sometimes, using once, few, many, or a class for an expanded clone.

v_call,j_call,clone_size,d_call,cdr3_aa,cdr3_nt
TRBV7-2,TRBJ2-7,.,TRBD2,CASSLELALSSYEQYF,TGTGCCAGCAGCTTAGAACTAGCGTTGAGCTCCTACGAGCAGTACTTC
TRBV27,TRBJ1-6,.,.,CASSLYSPLNNSPLHF,TGTGCCAGCAGCCTCTATTCACCCCTCAATAATTCACCCCTCCACTTT
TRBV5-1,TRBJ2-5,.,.,CASSLDRGGETQYF,TGCGCCAGCAGCTTGGACAGGGGAGGGGAGACCCAGTACTTC
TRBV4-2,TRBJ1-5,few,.,CASSQDYPGVNQPQHF,TGTGCCAGCAGCCAAGATTATCCAGGTGTCAATCAGCCCCAGCATTTT
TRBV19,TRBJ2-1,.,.,CASSSPTYNEQFF,TGTGCCAGTAGTAGCCCCACCTACAATGAGCAGTTCTTC
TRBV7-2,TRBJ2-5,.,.,CASSEFRSLQETQYF,TGTGCCAGCAGCGAATTTAGGTCACTCCAAGAGACCCAGTACTTC
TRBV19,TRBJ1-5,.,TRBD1,CASSISWYRGGYQPQHF,TGTGCCAGTAGTATTTCTTGGTACAGGGGGGGATATCAGCCCCAGCATTTT
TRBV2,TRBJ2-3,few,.,CASSEEAGRAVDTQYF,TGTGCCAGCAGTGAAGAGGCGGGGCGGGCAGTAGATACGCAGTATTTT
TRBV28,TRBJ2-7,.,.,CASSFWAYEQYF,TGTGCCAGCAGTTTTTGGGCCTACGAGCAGTACTTC
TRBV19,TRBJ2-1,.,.,CASNQIGQNEQFF,TGTGCCAGTAACCAGATAGGACAAAATGAGCAGTTCTTC
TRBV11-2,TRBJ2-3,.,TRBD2,CASSLGFGDYTDTQYF,TGTGCCAGCAGCTTAGGATTTGGGGACTACACAGATACGCAGTATTTT
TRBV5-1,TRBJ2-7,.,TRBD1,CASSLGFGTDYEQYF,TGCGCCAGCAGCTTGGGGTTTGGGACAGATTACGAGCAGTACTTC
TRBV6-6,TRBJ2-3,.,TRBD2,CASTPGGTDTQYF,TGTGCCAGCACCCCCGGGGGGACAGATACGCAGTATTTT
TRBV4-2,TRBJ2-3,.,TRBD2,CASSQALASSTDTQYF,TGTGCCAGCAGCCAGGCACTAGCGTCAAGCACAGATACGCAGTATTTT
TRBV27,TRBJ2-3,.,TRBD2,CASSFGGTSGLLSTDTQYF,TGTGCCAGCAGTTTCGGAGGGACTAGCGGCCTGCTGAGCACAGATACGCAGTATTTT
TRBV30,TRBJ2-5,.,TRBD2,CAWSVMGLAGSETQYF,TGTGCCTGGAGTGTAATGGGGCTAGCGGGCTCAGAGACCCAGTACTTC
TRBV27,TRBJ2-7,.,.,CASSPLGGHSYEQYF,TGTGCCAGCAGTCCCCTAGGGGGGCACTCCTACGAGCAGTACTTC
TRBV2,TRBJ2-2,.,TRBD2,CASSDVGGAKNTGELFF,TGTGCCAGCAGTGACGTCGGGGGGGCCAAGAACACCGGGGAGCTGTTTTTT
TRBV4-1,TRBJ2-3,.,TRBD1,CASRGQGTDTQYF,TGCGCCAGCAGGGGACAGGGCACAGATACGCAGTATTTT
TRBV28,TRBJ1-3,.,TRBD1,CASSSGGGSGNTIYF,TGTGCCAGCAGTTCAGGGGGAGGCTCTGGAAACACCATATATTTT
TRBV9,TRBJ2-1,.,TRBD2,CASSVLADYNEQFF,TGTGCCAGCAGCGTTCTAGCGGACTACAATGAGCAGTTCTTC